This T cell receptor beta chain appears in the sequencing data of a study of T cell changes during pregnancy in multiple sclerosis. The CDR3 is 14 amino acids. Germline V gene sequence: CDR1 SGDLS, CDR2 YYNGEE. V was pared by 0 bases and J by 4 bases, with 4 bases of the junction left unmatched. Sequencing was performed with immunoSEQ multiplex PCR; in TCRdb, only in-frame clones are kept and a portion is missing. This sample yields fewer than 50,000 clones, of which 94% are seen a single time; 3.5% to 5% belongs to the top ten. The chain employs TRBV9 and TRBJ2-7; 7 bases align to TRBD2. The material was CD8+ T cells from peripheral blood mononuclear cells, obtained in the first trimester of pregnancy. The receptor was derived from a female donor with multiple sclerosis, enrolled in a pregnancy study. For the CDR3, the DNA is TGTGCCAGCAGCGTAGCTGACGGGGGGTACGAGCAGTACTTC. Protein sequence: CASSVADGGYEQYF.